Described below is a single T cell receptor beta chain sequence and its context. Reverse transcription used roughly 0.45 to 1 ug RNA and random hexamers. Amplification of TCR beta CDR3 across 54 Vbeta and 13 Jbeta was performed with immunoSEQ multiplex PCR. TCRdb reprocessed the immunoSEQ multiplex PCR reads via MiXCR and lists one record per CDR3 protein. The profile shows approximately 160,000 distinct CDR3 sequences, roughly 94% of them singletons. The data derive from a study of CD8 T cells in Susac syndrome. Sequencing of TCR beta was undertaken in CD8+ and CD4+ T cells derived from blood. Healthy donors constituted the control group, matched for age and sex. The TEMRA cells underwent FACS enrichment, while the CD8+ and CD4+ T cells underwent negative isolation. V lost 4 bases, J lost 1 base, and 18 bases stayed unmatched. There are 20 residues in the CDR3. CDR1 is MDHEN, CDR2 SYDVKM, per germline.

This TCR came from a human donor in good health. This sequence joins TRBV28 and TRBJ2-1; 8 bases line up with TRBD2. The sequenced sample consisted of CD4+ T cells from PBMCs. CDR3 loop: CASSWSGREGGRGSYNEQFF. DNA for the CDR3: TGTGCCAGCAGTTGGAGCGGGAGAGAGGGGGGGAGGGGGTCCTACAATGAGCAGTTCTTC. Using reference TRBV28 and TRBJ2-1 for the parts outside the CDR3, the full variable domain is DVKVTQSSRYLVKRTGEKVFLECVQDMDHENMFWYRQDPGLGLRLIYFSYDVKMKEKGDIPEGYSVSREKKERFSLILESASTNQTSMYLCASSWSGREGGRGSYNEQFFGPGTRLTVL.